Here is one TCR beta chain with its context. The target of this receptor is not known. Base quality data are lacking; no much larger clone is found one base away. V was cut back by 9 bases and J by 8 bases, leaving a gap of 22 bases between them. From its cysteine to its phenylalanine, the CDR3 spans 14 amino acids. Only the CDR3 portion is preserved as DNA: 42 bases, with reading frame beginning at the first base. Reading the germline V gene gives CDR1 MNHNS and CDR2 SASEGT. Library preparation was by the immunoSEQ multiplex PCR assay. The multiplex PCR relied on a mix of 60 forward primers for TCR Vbeta segments and 13 reverse primers for TCR Jbeta segments. A multiplex PCR assay on genomic DNA amplified the CDR3 region of rearranged TCR beta genes. The Illumina HiSeq System was used to sequence the amplified TCR beta libraries as 87-base-pair reads. The authors processed their data as follows. A later analysis counted approximately 76 million unique TCR beta chains across the 700 or so repertoires, and 10 million to 11 million of these chains were shared by at least two donors. Raw reads were error-corrected and collapsed into unique sequences by a nearest-neighbor algorithm in which closely related sequences were merged to remove PCR and sequencing errors. V, D and J gene segments were assigned by aligning CDR3 sequences to IMGT reference sequences. For a sequence to be retained, a match of at least six nucleotides to both a V gene segment and a J gene segment was required. Rearrangements were classified as productive when the CDR3 lacked stop codons and remained in frame with V and J, and all other rearrangements were classified as non-productive. CDR3 was defined by IMGT convention, running from the second conserved V-encoded cysteine to the conserved J-encoded phenylalanine. The earlier analysis of a few hundred of the donors excluded any sequence lacking an unambiguous match to a single V gene segment. An earlier analysis of 550 to 650 of the donors classified V segments as functional when productive rearrangements were above 56.7% and as segregating when the standard deviation between donors was above 5%. A statistical classification framework was developed to diagnose cytomegalovirus status using the catalog of TCR beta chain sequences. V and J gene assignment, in a later analysis, came from comparing TCR nucleotide sequences with IMGT/GENE-DB human TR gene sequences. In a later analysis, CDR3 sequences and most-parsimonious VDJ recombination scenarios were assigned using the TCRdist pipeline. A later analysis defined each TCR beta chain by its CDR3 amino acid sequence plus V-gene family, and excluded reads lacking a unique V-gene family. To address suspected cross-contamination and a sequencing artifact, a later analysis removed roughly 580 highly shared, low-generation-probability nucleotide sequences. For each public chain, a later analysis derived a clonal expansion index from normalized ranks of inferred template counts within each repertoire. In a later analysis, generation probabilities were computed using a VDJ recombination model fitted to out-of-frame rearrangements, and the results were checked against IGoR. In a later analysis, hypergeometric tests were used to score TCR-TCR, TCR-HLA and TCR-CMV co-occurrence, with a repertoire-size bias correction applied to TCR pairs. In a later analysis, false discovery rates were estimated by permuting HLA or CMV assignments 20 times. In a later analysis, co-occurring TCRs were grouped using DBSCAN, and TCRdist sequence similarity was added for clustering within HLA-allele-positive subsets. Co-occurrence clustering excluded repertoires with fewer than 30,000 or more than 120,000 public chains, plus five with anomalous nucleotide sharing. The immuneACCESS repertoire file appears here via TCRdb, limited to in-frame rearrangements. These files lack a portion of the clones; in checked studies, under half of the deficit traces to unresolved V genes, and the cause of the others is not known. For V, J and clone size, that table is used; D and trimming come from the DNA. For this sample there are roughly 130,000 clones; 65% to 75% appear just once. Clones ranked in the top ten supply approximately 6% of the sample.

This specimen comes from a study of cytomegalovirus exposure and HLA in healthy donors (TCRdb year 2017). For the study in its entirety: An earlier analysis of around 600 of the donors reported approximately 290 Gb of sequence data and 117 million unique TCR beta sequences from about 200 million T cells. Approximately 300 gigabases of sequencing data and roughly 80 million unique TCR sequences made up an early release that covered fewer than 650 HLA-typed donors. Of the 398 genotyped donors, around 81% fell in the genetic ancestry cluster associated with self-reported Caucasian donors. The aim of the study was to test whether cataloging public T cell receptors could identify signatures of past pathogen exposure. The study used immunosequencing to profile the T cell repertoires of some 600 subjects and linked those repertoires to cytomegalovirus serostatus. Along with the approximately 650-subject first cohort, a separate validation cohort of over 90 different subjects was used. High-throughput TCR immunosequencing, statistical association of individual TCRs with disease status, and machine learning were combined to predict cytomegalovirus infection status. To study patterns of TCR occurrence, a later analysis re-analyzed previously published TCR beta repertoires from under 750 donors and added high-resolution HLA genotyping. The later analysis used no new phenotypic data to find candidate immune exposures, relying instead on TCR beta sequences and their occurrence across donors. To decide whether each TCR beta V gene segment behaved as functional or pseudogenic, an earlier analysis of several hundred of the donors relied on high-throughput TCR beta sequencing. Donor age, sex, ethnicity and CMV serostatus were compiled alongside the repertoire data. A later genetic analysis took genome-wide SNP genotypes for about three fifths of the roughly 700 donors and used that subset as a discovery cohort. All discovery cohort repertoires had been generated using a single sequencing platform. HLA typing included class I and class II loci at four-digit resolution. Typing coverage differed by locus: A, B, C, DRB1 and DQB1 were typed in roughly 620-640 donors, DQA1 in about 550, DPA1 in around 580, and DPB1 in 450 to 480. A handful of DR-DQ haplotypes were handled as single units for association and clustering because linkage in the cohort was strong. On average, 235,054 unique TCR beta nucleotide sequences were sequenced per donor among roughly 430 genotyped donors of the cohort, with 15% to 20% of those sequences being non-productive. Overall results and qualifications from the work: According to a later analysis, most CMV-associated TCR beta chains appeared to be HLA-restricted, and the HLA associations seemed to be driven largely by CMV exposure. In a later analysis, the rate of TCR association differed among HLA loci, with DRB1 alleles having the most associated TCRs and HLA-C alleles having the fewest. In this cohort, only TCR beta chains were sequenced, and detectable features were limited by the absence of alpha or paired-chain data. Some IMGT-functional V segments, including TRBV6-2 and TRBV6-3, could not be distinguished by the 87-base-pair reads and were therefore excluded. Because counts were too low, seventeen rarely observed V segments, including chromosome 9 orphons, were excluded from the earlier analysis of 500 to 700 of the donors. A later analysis found that HLA-associated TCR beta chains were more clonally expanded and had lower generation probabilities than equally common non-associated chains. The classifier was reported to diagnose cytomegalovirus status with high specificity and sensitivity in both the original and validation cohorts. Several of the top co-occurrence clusters appeared to be linked to parvovirus B19, influenza, CMV and Epstein-Barr virus, according to a later analysis. The only immune exposure information available for the cohort was CMV serostatus. A few of the identified cytomegalovirus-associated TCR beta chains were confirmed in vitro to be specific for cytomegalovirus antigens. A later genetic analysis associated a missense DCLRE1C variant with V-gene and J-gene trimming of TCR beta chains, and an independent cohort replicated the association. Specific HLA alleles were associated with more than 15,000 TCR beta sequences at a false discovery rate of 0.05 in a later analysis. Most TCR sequences were seen in very few donors, while some public TCRs were found in many individuals. In an earlier analysis of around 600 of the donors, most TCR beta V segments were observed in productive rearrangements about 87% or about 30% of the time, broadly matching IMGT annotations. In the study, about 150 TCR beta chains were listed as associated with cytomegalovirus. The presence/absence analyses assumed that sequencing depth was roughly uniform across donors, and that assumption may not be true. A further reported finding was that TCR beta sequences accurately predicted the HLA-A and HLA-B alleles for most subjects in the first cohort. Because HLA typing was missing for some donors at each locus, association tests included only the typed subset. According to the authors, the approach could potentially be generalized to other disease states and immunological phenotypes. Strong co-occurrence of HLA alleles, especially DR and DQ, made assigning TCR associations to individual alleles difficult. In a later genetic analysis, fewer N-insertions in productive TCRs were reported among donors in an Asian-associated ancestry cluster than the approximately 710-donor mean. Correlated functional status among segregating V segments might be attributable to linkage disequilibrium, but an unknown experimental factor could not be ruled out. A cluster of highly shared sequence variants was judged likely to represent a technical artifact of the sequencing pipeline.

The cohort was made up of approximately 670 healthy bone marrow donors. At the time of sampling, every cohort member was nominally healthy, though immune exposures that went unrecorded were likely present. The donor tested CMV seropositive, placing the donor among the 250 to 350 seropositive members of the cohort. Every donor gave a peripheral blood sample, and the peripheral blood mononuclear cells from that sample were used for TCR beta sequencing. Genomic DNA extraction from the blood cell samples was performed with the Qiagen DNeasy Blood Extraction Kit. The receptor chain draws on TRBV6-1 and TRBJ1-1, with no confident D gene call. The sample comprised PBMCs. This clonotype originated in a woman between 50 and 59 years old in good health and CMV-seropositive. CDR3 protein: CARFQRGEGREAFF. The DNA sequence reads TGTGCCAGATTCCAACGCGGGGAGGGCAGAGAAGCTTTCTTT.